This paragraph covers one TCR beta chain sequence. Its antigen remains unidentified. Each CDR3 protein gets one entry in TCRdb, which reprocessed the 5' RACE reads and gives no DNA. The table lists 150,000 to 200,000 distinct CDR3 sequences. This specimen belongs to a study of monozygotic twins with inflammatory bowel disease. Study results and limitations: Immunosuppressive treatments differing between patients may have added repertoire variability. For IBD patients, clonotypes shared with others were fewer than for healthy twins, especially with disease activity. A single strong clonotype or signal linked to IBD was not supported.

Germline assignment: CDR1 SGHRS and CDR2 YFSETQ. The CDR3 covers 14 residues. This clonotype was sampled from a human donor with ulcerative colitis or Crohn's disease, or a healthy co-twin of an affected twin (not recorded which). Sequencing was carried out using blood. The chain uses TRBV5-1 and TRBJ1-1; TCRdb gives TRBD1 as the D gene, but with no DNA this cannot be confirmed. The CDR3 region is CASSLSQGFAEAFF.